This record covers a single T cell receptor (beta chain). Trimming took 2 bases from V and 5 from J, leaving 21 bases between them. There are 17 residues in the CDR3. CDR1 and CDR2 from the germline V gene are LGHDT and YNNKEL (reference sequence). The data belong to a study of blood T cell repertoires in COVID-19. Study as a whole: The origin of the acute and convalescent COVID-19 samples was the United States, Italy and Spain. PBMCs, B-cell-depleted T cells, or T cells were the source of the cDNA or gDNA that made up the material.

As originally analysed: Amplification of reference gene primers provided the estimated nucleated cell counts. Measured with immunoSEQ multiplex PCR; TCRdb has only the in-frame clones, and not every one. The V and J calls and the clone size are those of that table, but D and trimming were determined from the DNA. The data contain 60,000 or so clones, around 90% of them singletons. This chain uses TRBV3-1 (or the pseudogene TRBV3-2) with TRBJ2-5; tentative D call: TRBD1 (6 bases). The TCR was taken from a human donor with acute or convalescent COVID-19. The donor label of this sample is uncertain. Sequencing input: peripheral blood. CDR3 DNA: TGTGCCAGCAGCCAAACCCGTTTTTGGGGGCGAGAGGAGACCCAGTACTTC. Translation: CASSQTRFWGREETQYF.